What follows are 5 T cell receptor beta chains derived from one specimen sequenced in a study of shared clonotypes between healthy human individuals (dated by TCRdb to between 2020 and 2021). The method behind the library was the immunoSEQ multiplex PCR assay. What TCRdb holds here is the immuneACCESS table cut down to in-frame rearrangements. Part of the clones is not present; checked against another copy, under half of the missing clones reflect an unresolved V gene, and the others are unexplained. The sample yields around 1.1 million clones; 60% to 80% were counted once. Over 0.8% of the sample goes to the ten largest clones. Material: memory CD4+ T cells from PBMCs. According to the study, the label for this sample's cell subset or site signals: CD45RA-negative fraction. All receptors derive from a man younger than 35 in good health. Some clones in this sample may be carry-over from other donors' samples.

This clone appeared a single time. The V call is TRBV29-1, the J call TRBJ2-3; D ambiguous. Trimming shortened V by 1 base and J by 2 bases, and 10 bases separated the two germline ends. Germline CDR1 is SQVTM and CDR2 is ANQGSEA. There are 14 residues in the CDR3. CDR3 nucleotide sequence: TGCAGCGTTGAAGTGGGTGACTTCACAGATACGCAGTATTTT. Encoded protein: CSVEVGDFTDTQYF.

This rearrangement joins TRBV7-2 to TRBJ2-3, with 7 bases matching TRBD2. Germline CDR1 is SGHTA and CDR2 is FQGNSA. CDR3 length: 15 residues. With V trimmed by 0 bases and J by 10 bases, 10 bases remained unmatched. This CDR3 reads CASSLATAVGGAQYF. The CDR3 bases are TGTGCCAGCAGCTTAGCCACAGCGGTGGGAGGGGCGCAGTATTTT. The full variable domain, its missing parts supplied by reference TRBV7-2 and TRBJ2-3, is GAGVSQSPSNKVTEKGKDVELRCDPISGHTALYWYRQSLGQGLEFLIYFQGNSAPDKSGLPSDRFSAERTGGSVSTLTIQRTQQEDSAVYLCASSLATAVGGAQYFGPGTRLTVL.

This clone has more than one count but fewer than ten. The rearrangement uses TRBV7-7 and TRBJ2-3; 9 positions match TRBD2. The CDR3 has 16 residues. Germline assignment: CDR1 SSHAT and CDR2 FNYEAQ (reference sequence). V dropped 1 base and J dropped 2; count of bases not matched to a gene: 4. CDR3 sequence (DNA): TGTGCCAGCAGCTTAGGGCTAGCGGGACCCACAGATACGCAGTATTTT. Translation gives CASSLGLAGPTDTQYF.

The chain carries TRBV28 and TRBJ2-1, with D possibly being TRBD1 or TRBD2 (5 bases each). The CDR3 is made up of 16 amino acids. Deletions cut 2 bases from V and 1 base from J, with 12 bases between. From germline, CDR1 is MDHEN and CDR2 SYDVKM. The CDR3 DNA reads TGTGCCAGCAGTTTAGAGGGGATGAGGTCCTACAATGAGCAGTTCTTC. It encodes CASSLEGMRSYNEQFF.

Comment on this clone: The same CDR3 also results from other DNA sequences found in this sample. The chain joins TRBV2 to TRBJ2-5; 8 positions match TRBD1. The CDR3 covers 13 residues. Trimming at V came to 8 bases and at J to 1 base, leaving 3 bases not matched to a gene. Germline V gene lookup returns CDR1 SNHLY and CDR2 FYNNEI. CDR3 in amino acids: CASGGTGQETQYF. In DNA, the CDR3 is TGTGCCAGCGGGGGGACAGGCCAAGAGACCCAGTACTTC.